Below are 16 T cell receptor beta chains sequenced from a single sample in a study of Graves' ophthalmopathy and Graves' hyperthyroidism. RNA transcripts provided the template for amplifying TCR beta CDR3 regions. HTBI primers were employed in first-round RT-PCR, then a second-round multiplex PCR followed. From the multiplex PCR reads, TCRdb called clonotypes with MiXCR, one entry per CDR3 protein. The data contain around 1,200,000 distinct CDR3 sequences, 35% to 40% of them seen just once; the ten biggest clones take up roughly 10%. Sequenced material: peripheral blood or thyroid tissue (not recorded which). These receptors came from an adult man with Graves' hyperthyroidism.

Note on this clonotype: Germline and junction disagree at one end, which may indicate a read error. This rearrangement joins TRBV29-1 to TRBJ1-2; 7 bases line up with TRBD1. This CDR3 spans 13 amino acids. CDR1 and CDR2 (germline): SQVTM, ANQGSEA. The CDR3 DNA reads TGCAGTGTTGCAGACAGGGTCAACTATGGCTACACCTTC. Translated, it gives CSVADRVNYGYTF.

This clonotype was observed at least ten times. V gene TRBV7-2 combines with J gene TRBJ1-4; 7 nucleotides match TRBD1. CDR1 SGHTA and CDR2 FQGNSA come from the germline V gene. J gave up 5 bases and V 2 bases, and 2 bases lay outside the gene matches. CDR3 length equals 14 residues. CDR3: CASSLSRGNEKLFF. The CDR3 nucleotides are TGTGCCAGCAGCTTAAGCAGGGGGAATGAAAAACTGTTTTTT.

With respect to this clonotype: A much larger clone differs by one base, so this may be a read error. This chain joins TRBV7-2 and TRBJ1-5, with D possibly TRBD1 on 6 matching bases. Germline CDR1 SGHTA, CDR2 FQGNSA. CDR3 length equals 13 residues. The V and J ends lost 4 bases and 5 bases respectively, with 9 bases between them. CDR3 region: CASSSGAYQPQHF. Here the CDR3 DNA reads TGTGCCAGCAGCTCAGGGGCTTATCAGCCCCAGCATTTT.

The table lists this clonotype with many counts. V is TRBV19 and J is TRBJ1-5; TRBD1 aligns across 12 bases. The CDR3 sequence is 18 residues long. V lost 4 bases to trimming and J lost 2 bases; unmatched junction nucleotides: 9. In germline, CDR1 is LNHDA, CDR2 SQIVND (reference sequence). The CDR3 here is CASSNGGQGAGGNQPQHF. CDR3 nucleotides: TGTGCCAGTAGTAATGGGGGACAGGGGGCCGGAGGCAATCAGCCCCAGCATTTT. Combining the CDR3 with reference TRBV19 and TRBJ1-5 gives the whole variable domain DGGITQSPKYLFRKEGQNVTLSCEQNLNHDAMYWYRQDPGQGLRLIYYSQIVNDFQKGDIAEGYSVSREKKESFPLTVTSAQKNPTAFYLCASSNGGQGAGGNQPQHFGDGTRLSIL.

This clonotype appeared a single time. The chain employs TRBV6-6 and TRBJ1-5, with 9 bases matching TRBD1. The V gene end was trimmed by 6 bases and the J gene end by 7 bases; junction bases not matched to a gene: 10. The germline V gene has CDR1 MNHNY and CDR2 SVGAGI (reference sequence). The length of the CDR3 is 15 residues. The CDR3 region is CASSSTGGAFQPQHF. The CDR3 coding sequence is TGTGCCAGCAGCTCCACAGGGGGCGCTTTCCAGCCCCAGCATTTT.

This clonotype was counted at least ten times. The chain links TRBV5-1 to TRBJ1-2, with 7 bases that match TRBD1. Germline assignment: CDR1 SGHRS and CDR2 YFSETQ. This CDR3 contains 15 residues. Trimming at V came to 5 bases and at J to 3 bases, leaving 10 bases not matched to a gene. The CDR3 sequence: CASRMEYRGYYGYTF. In nucleotides, the CDR3 is TGCGCCAGCAGAATGGAATACAGGGGTTACTATGGCTACACCTTC. Looking up the rest from reference TRBV5-1 and TRBJ1-2 gives the full variable domain: KAGVTQTPRYLIKTRGQQVTLSCSPISGHRSVSWYQQTPGQGLQFLFEYFSETQRNKGNFPGRFSGRQFSNSRSEMNVSTLELGDSALYLCASRMEYRGYYGYTFGSGTRLTVV.

This clonotype was seen ten or more times. The chain links TRBV29-1 to TRBJ1-2, with 9 bases that match TRBD1. With 1 base clipped from V and 6 bases from J, the junction kept 0 bases outside the gene matches. The CDR3 extends over 12 amino acids. Germline lookup yields CDR1 SQVTM and CDR2 ANQGSEA. The CDR3 bases are TGCAGCGTTGAAGGGGACAGGGATGGCTACACCTTC. Amino acid sequence: CSVEGDRDGYTF.

This clonotype has more than one count but fewer than ten. The CDR3 region has the DNA TGTGCCAGCAGTTACTCCGGACTAGCTCAAGAGACCCAGTACTTC. Residues: CASSYSGLAQETQYF. The rearrangement joins TRBV6-6 to TRBJ2-5, with 8 positions matching TRBD2. The V and J ends lost 0 bases and 2 bases, in that order; junction bases with no gene match: 2. Per the germline V gene, CDR1 is MNHNY and CDR2 is SVGAGI (reference sequence). The CDR3 consists of 15 residues.

The gene calls are TRBV7-2 and TRBJ1-1; D is uncertain. Trimming cost V 5 bases and J 4 bases, with 14 bases left between them. Germline-derived CDR1 and CDR2 are SGHTA and FQGNSA. This CDR3 contains 14 residues. The CDR3: CASSQAPGTTEAFF. The CDR3 DNA sequence: TGTGCCAGCAGCCAGGCCCCGGGTACCACTGAAGCTTTCTTT.

V and J are TRBV7-9 and TRBJ2-7, with 9 positions matching TRBD2. CDR3 length equals 16 residues. V shed 4 bases and J 6 bases; nucleotides not matched to a gene: 13. The germline V gene has CDR1 SEHNR and CDR2 FQNEAQ (reference sequence). CDR3 DNA sequence: TGTGCCAGCAGCTCAACAGCCGGGACTAGCAGCCCCGAGCAGTACTTC. Translating gives CASSSTAGTSSPEQYF.

This clonotype was recorded a few times. The chain is built from TRBV7-2 and TRBJ2-2, with 9 bases that match TRBD2. The V segment lost 5 bases and the J segment 6 bases; nucleotides outside the gene matches: 13. The CDR3 is 17 amino acids. From germline, CDR1 is SGHTA and CDR2 FQGNSA. CDR3 sequence (DNA): TGTGCCAGCAGCGGCCAGGGGGGCGGGGGGGCCTCCGGGGAGCTGTTTTTT. It is translated as CASSGQGGGGASGELFF.

The chain has TRBV20-1 and TRBJ2-5; D remains unclear. Trimming took off 3 bases at V and 5 bases at J, with 16 bases between the two ends. The CDR3 spans 14 residues. CDR1 and CDR2 (germline): DFQATT, SNEGSKA (reference sequence). The CDR3 DNA reads as TGCAGTGCTAGCTCGGGCGAAGTTTTTGAGACCCAGTACTTC. It yields the protein CSASSGEVFETQYF.

This clonotype appeared a few times. The chain employs TRBV6-6 and TRBJ1-1; D is uncertain. The V end lost 0 bases, the J end lost 6 bases, and 17 bases lay between the germline ends. Per the germline V gene, CDR1 is MNHNY and CDR2 is SVGAGI (reference sequence). CDR3 length equals 16 residues. CDR3 region: CASSYSFGRRDSEAFF. CDR3 coding DNA: TGTGCCAGCAGTTACTCGTTCGGCAGGCGCGACTCTGAAGCTTTCTTT.

This clonotype was counted many times. V gene TRBV9 combines with J gene TRBJ2-2; D is uncertain. Germline V lookup: CDR1 SGDLS, CDR2 YYNGEE. The CDR3 sequence is 15 residues long. Trimming took off 0 bases at V and 6 bases at J, with 12 bases between the two ends. Written as DNA, the CDR3 is TGTGCCAGCAGCGTAGGGGTAGGGATAGCCGGGGAGCTGTTTTTT. Its protein product is CASSVGVGIAGELFF.

This clonotype was counted many times. This chain joins TRBV10-3 and TRBJ2-7; D remains ambiguous. V was pared by 3 bases and J by 1 base, with 10 bases between. The germline CDR1 and CDR2 sequences are ENHRY and SYGVKD. This CDR3 is 14 amino acids long. CDR3 in DNA: TGTGCCATCAGTGATTTCGCGAGGTCCTACGAGCAGTACTTC. This codes for CAISDFARSYEQYF.

This clonotype was recorded at least ten times. The chain carries TRBV2 and TRBJ1-4, with D uncertain. The CDR3 contains 15 residues. V shed 5 bases and J shed 0 bases, with 10 bases lying between them. Germline V gene lookup returns CDR1 SNHLY and CDR2 FYNNEI. The CDR3, as DNA: TGTGCCAGCAGTAGGGAGTGGACAACTAATGAAAAACTGTTTTTT. Its protein product is CASSREWTTNEKLFF.